A selection of T cell receptor beta chains follows, all from one sample in a study of blood T cells in healthy people across ages. TCRdb re-called the 5' RACE reads through MiXCR, storing one row per CDR3 protein. The sample contains around 1,800,000 distinct CDR3 sequences, more than 35% of which appear only once. Sequences were obtained from blood. These receptors came from a human donor in good health. Each CDR3 is given with its conserved first and last residue. The order of the fields is CDR3 protein, CDR3 DNA, V gene, clone size, J gene, D gene. D genes are given only for firm matches. Size values are once, few and many counts, or a class for expanded clones, and some rows have none.

CDR3 protein: CASSLGDRDRGYEQYF
CDR3 DNA: TGTGCCAGCAGCTTAGGGGACCGGGACAGGGGCTACGAGCAGTACTTC
V gene: TRBV7-9
clone size: few
J gene: TRBJ2-7
D gene: TRBD1

CDR3 protein: CASVWSEGRETQYF
CDR3 DNA: TGCGCCAGCGTTTGGTCGGAAGGGCGAGAGACCCAGTACTTC
V gene: TRBV5-1
clone size: few
J gene: TRBJ2-5
D gene: NA

CDR3 protein: CASSASSNPNTEAFF
CDR3 DNA: TGTGCCAGCAGCGCCTCCTCTAACCCGAACACTGAAGCTTTCTTT
V gene: TRBV9
clone size: NA
J gene: TRBJ1-1
D gene: NA

CDR3 protein: CASSRGPSSYGQYF
CDR3 DNA: TGTGCCAGCAGTAGAGGACCCTCCTCCTACGGGCAGTACTTC
V gene: TRBV6-5
clone size: NA
J gene: TRBJ2-5
D gene: NA

CDR3 protein: CSVAGDTYGYTF
CDR3 DNA: TGCAGCGTTGCCGGGGACACCTATGGCTACACCTTC
V gene: TRBV29-1
clone size: NA
J gene: TRBJ1-2
D gene: NA

CDR3 protein: CASSQDWGTLGGNEQFF
CDR3 DNA: TGCGCCAGCAGCCAAGATTGGGGGACCCTGGGAGGGAATGAGCAGTTCTTC
V gene: TRBV4-3
clone size: few
J gene: TRBJ2-1
D gene: TRBD2

CDR3 protein: CASSTDRGVHGYTF
CDR3 DNA: TGTGCCAGCAGTACCGACAGGGGAGTGCATGGCTACACCTTC
V gene: TRBV6-7
clone size: NA
J gene: TRBJ1-2
D gene: TRBD1

CDR3 protein: CASSVARTGPGYQETQYF
CDR3 DNA: TGTGCCAGCAGCGTAGCGCGGACAGGTCCAGGGTACCAAGAGACCCAGTACTTC
V gene: TRBV9
clone size: NA
J gene: TRBJ2-5
D gene: TRBD1

CDR3 protein: CASSLLTGYGYTF
CDR3 DNA: TGTGCCAGCAGTTTATTAACAGGTTATGGCTACACCTTC
V gene: TRBV27
clone size: few
J gene: TRBJ1-2
D gene: NA

CDR3 protein: CSASRGANQETQYF
CDR3 DNA: TGCAGTGCTAGCCGGGGGGCCAACCAAGAGACCCAGTACTTC
V gene: TRBV20-1
clone size: few
J gene: TRBJ2-5
D gene: NA

CDR3 protein: CASSLLQGVGEAFF
CDR3 DNA: TGTGCCAGCAGCTTATTACAGGGGGTCGGCGAAGCTTTCTTT
V gene: TRBV7-2
clone size: NA
J gene: TRBJ1-1
D gene: TRBD1

CDR3 protein: CASRETGTSIGELFF
CDR3 DNA: TGCGCCAGCAGGGAAACCGGGACTAGCATCGGGGAGCTGTTTTTT
V gene: TRBV5-1
clone size: NA
J gene: TRBJ2-2
D gene: TRBD2

CDR3 protein: CASSPTLRGSGYTF
CDR3 DNA: TGTGCCAGCAGTCCAACACTCAGGGGGAGCGGCTACACCTTC
V gene: TRBV6-5
clone size: few
J gene: TRBJ1-2
D gene: TRBD1

CDR3 protein: CASTTGTAQETQYF
CDR3 DNA: TGTGCCAGCACGACCGGGACAGCACAAGAGACCCAGTACTTC
V gene: TRBV9
clone size: NA
J gene: TRBJ2-5
D gene: TRBD1

CDR3 protein: CSARTGRGSYTF
CDR3 DNA: TGCAGTGCCCGGACAGGGCGAGGTAGCTACACCTTC
V gene: TRBV20-1
clone size: few
J gene: TRBJ1-2
D gene: TRBD1

CDR3 protein: CASSYTNRVLIGYTF
CDR3 DNA: TGTGCCAGCAGTTACACAAACAGGGTCCTCATCGGCTACACCTTC
V gene: TRBV6-5
clone size: NA
J gene: TRBJ1-2
D gene: NA

CDR3 protein: CASSTGGMGGNQPQHF
CDR3 DNA: TGTGCCAGCTCTACAGGGGGAATGGGGGGCAATCAGCCCCAGCATTTT
V gene: TRBV6-6
clone size: NA
J gene: TRBJ1-5
D gene: TRBD1

CDR3 protein: CASSLTSALSIDTQYF
CDR3 DNA: TGCGCCAGCAGCCTAACCTCGGCCCTAAGTATAGATACGCAGTATTTT
V gene: TRBV4-3
clone size: NA
J gene: TRBJ2-3
D gene: NA

CDR3 protein: CASTPEGRFAEQYF
CDR3 DNA: TGCGCCAGCACCCCGGAGGGACGGTTCGCGGAGCAGTACTTC
V gene: TRBV5-1
clone size: few
J gene: TRBJ2-7
D gene: NA

CDR3 protein: CSARDSGLAQDTQYF
CDR3 DNA: TGCAGTGCTAGAGACTCGGGACTAGCTCAAGATACGCAGTATTTT
V gene: TRBV20-1
clone size: few
J gene: TRBJ2-3
D gene: TRBD2

CDR3 protein: CASSRRDRAGTPSYNEQFF
CDR3 DNA: TGTGCCAGCTCGCGGAGGGACAGGGCAGGAACCCCGTCCTACAATGAGCAGTTCTTC
V gene: TRBV12-3/TRBV12-4
clone size: once
J gene: TRBJ2-1
D gene: TRBD1

CDR3 protein: CASSLGDRDGYNEQFF
CDR3 DNA: TGCGCCAGCAGTCTAGGGGACAGGGATGGGTACAATGAGCAGTTCTTC
V gene: TRBV5-1
clone size: few
J gene: TRBJ2-1
D gene: TRBD1

CDR3 protein: CSAQDTSNQPQHF
CDR3 DNA: TGCAGTGCTCAGGACACCAGCAATCAGCCCCAGCATTTT
V gene: TRBV20-1
clone size: NA
J gene: TRBJ1-5
D gene: NA

CDR3 protein: CASSPRLGGNLGYTF
CDR3 DNA: TGTGCCAGCAGCCCTCGACTTGGTGGGAATTTAGGCTACACCTTC
V gene: TRBV7-8
clone size: once
J gene: TRBJ1-2
D gene: NA

CDR3 protein: CASSLVFDRGTRELFF
CDR3 DNA: TGCGCCAGCAGCTTGGTGTTCGACAGAGGCACCAGGGAGCTGTTTTTT
V gene: TRBV5-1
clone size: once
J gene: TRBJ2-2
D gene: NA

CDR3 protein: CSVAGRDHRGDEQFF
CDR3 DNA: TGCAGCGTTGCCGGAAGGGATCACAGGGGTGATGAGCAGTTCTTC
V gene: TRBV29-1
clone size: NA
J gene: TRBJ2-1
D gene: TRBD1

CDR3 protein: CGVVSVGEQYF
CDR3 DNA: TGCGGCGTTGTAAGCGTAGGCGAGCAGTACTTC
V gene: TRBV29-1
clone size: NA
J gene: TRBJ2-7
D gene: NA